This is a list of T cell receptor beta chains from one sample in a study of CD8+CD57+ T cells in acquired aplastic anemia. In TCRdb, the reads were re-called with MiXCR into one record per CDR3 protein. The sample records about 210,000 distinct CDR3 sequences, approximately 35% being singletons. The source material was sorted CD4+, CD8+, or CD8+CD57+ T cells (not recorded which) from PBMCs. These TCRs come from a human donor in good health, serving as a control. Each CDR3 is given with its conserved first and last residue. A D gene is named only where the DNA matches it firmly. A row's size may be missing; if present it is once, few, many or a size class.

>NA|TRBJ2-2|TRBV2|NA
CASSGSGELFF
TGTGCCAGCAGCGGTTCGGGGGAGCTGTTTTTT
>NA|TRBJ1-3|TRBV10-3|NA
CASSEQSHSRNTIYF
TGTGCCAGCAGTGAGCAGTCTCATAGCCGAAACACCATATATTTT
>few|TRBJ1-1|TRBV3-1|NA
CASSQDWGRTEAFF
TGTGCCAGCAGCCAAGATTGGGGTAGGACTGAAGCTTTCTTT
>many|TRBJ2-1|TRBV20-1|TRBD2
CSARRGGSSYNEQFF
TGCAGTGCCCGCCGCGGGGGGAGCTCCTACAATGAGCAGTTCTTC
>NA|TRBJ2-3|TRBV5-1|NA
CATTGFNTDTQYF
TGCGCCACAACAGGGTTCAACACAGATACGCAGTATTTT
>many|TRBJ1-6|TRBV20-1|NA
CSARSAGSYNSPLHF
TGCAGTGCTAGATCGGCAGGCTCCTATAATTCACCCCTCCACTTT
>many|TRBJ2-1|TRBV24-1|NA
CATSDLRKADNEQFF
TGTGCCACCAGTGATTTGAGGAAAGCTGACAATGAGCAGTTCTTC
>NA|TRBJ2-7|TRBV11-1|TRBD1
CASSLAFPRSLTGTSYEQYF
TGTGCCAGCAGCTTAGCCTTCCCGAGGTCATTGACAGGGACCTCCTACGAGCAGTACTTC
>few|TRBJ2-1|TRBV7-2|NA
CASSKPPVRGNEQFF
TGTGCCAGCAGCAAACCCCCAGTTAGGGGCAATGAGCAGTTCTTC
>NA|TRBJ2-3|TRBV5-1|TRBD2
CASSLAYPGAGGTDTQYF
TGCGCCAGCAGCTTGGCCTACCCCGGAGCGGGGGGCACAGATACGCAGTATTTT
>NA|TRBJ2-3|TRBV4-1|NA
CASSPFRSTDTQYF
TGCGCCAGCAGCCCCTTTCGAAGCACAGATACGCAGTATTTT
>many|TRBJ1-3|TRBV9|NA
CASSVGSSGNTIYF
TGTGCCAGCAGCGTAGGCAGCTCTGGAAACACCATATATTTT
>NA|TRBJ1-5|TRBV7-8|NA
CASSMAHRRAVQPQHF
TGTGCCAGCAGCATGGCTCATCGCAGGGCAGTTCAGCCCCAGCATTTT
>many|TRBJ2-3|TRBV7-3|NA
CASSPRGGDTQYF
TGTGCCAGCAGCCCGAGGGGAGGAGATACGCAGTATTTT
>NA|TRBJ2-1|TRBV5-1|TRBD2
CASRSGGGSSNEQFF
TGCGCCAGCAGGAGCGGGGGGGGATCTAGCAATGAGCAGTTCTTC
>NA|TRBJ1-2|TRBV18|NA
CASSPLTDTNYGYTF
TGTGCCAGCTCACCCCTGACAGACACTAACTATGGCTACACCTTC
>many|TRBJ2-7|TRBV7-9|NA
CASSLAGSAYEQYF
TGTGCCAGCAGCTTAGCCGGATCTGCGTACGAGCAGTACTTC
>many|TRBJ2-5|TRBV19|NA
CASSVRATSETQYF
TGTGCCAGTAGTGTCCGGGCCACCTCAGAGACCCAGTACTTC
>NA|TRBJ1-1|TRBV29-1|NA
CSVLAVRGTEAFF
TGCAGCGTTCTGGCAGTTCGAGGGACTGAAGCTTTCTTT
>NA|TRBJ1-1|TRBV7-2|NA
CASSFAGVTEAFF
TGTGCCAGCAGCTTCGCAGGGGTGACTGAAGCTTTCTTT
>NA|TRBJ1-1|TRBV14|NA
CADQNTEAFF
TGTGCCGACCAGAACACTGAAGCTTTCTTT
>few|TRBJ2-1|TRBV3-1|TRBD1
CASRATGGSYNEQFF
TGTGCCAGCAGGGCGACAGGGGGGTCCTACAATGAGCAGTTCTTC
>NA|TRBJ1-1|TRBV4-1|NA
CASSPFFLGSGTEAFF
TGCGCCAGCAGCCCCTTCTTTCTCGGGTCTGGCACTGAAGCTTTCTTT
>NA|TRBJ2-4|TRBV30|NA
CAWSSWTSEGDKNIQYF
TGTGCCTGGAGTTCCTGGACTTCCGAGGGGGACAAAAACATTCAGTACTTC
>NA|TRBJ1-1|TRBV25-1|TRBD1
CASSVTGVNTEAFF
TGTGCCAGCAGTGTGACAGGGGTGAACACTGAAGCTTTCTTT
>NA|TRBJ2-5|TRBV10-1|NA
CASSAAPEQPQYF
TGCGCCAGCAGTGCTGCACCGGAACAGCCCCAGTACTTC